These T cell receptor beta chains were read from a single sample in a study of human T cells and chemical hapten exposure. TCRdb reprocessed the RACE reads via MiXCR and lists one record per CDR3 protein. The table shows over 50,000 distinct CDR3 sequences, with approximately 11% occurring only once. Sequencing was performed on whole blood, taken in connection with sensitization to the hapten diphenylcyclopropenone (DPC). The receptors stem from a woman in her forties with alopecia areata. Some clones in this sample may be carry-over from other donors' samples. Both conserved end residues are trimmed from each CDR3.

>TRBV5-4|TRBJ2-3
ASNMQRGFVDTQY
>TRBV29-1|TRBJ1-1
SVVEQEAF
>TRBV7-2|TRBJ2-1
ASSPTSGGPNEQF
>TRBV5-4|TRBJ1-4
ASSLKQGNPNEKLF
>TRBV29-1|TRBJ1-5
SVTTQGASNQPQH
>TRBV5-6|TRBJ1-6
ASRYGTGDNSPLH
>TRBV7-2|TRBJ1-5
ASSLAGGQPQH
>TRBV12-3/TRBV12-4|TRBJ2-1
ASSPRTSGVNEQF
>TRBV9|TRBJ1-1
ASSGKYQGAPAF
>TRBV6-6|TRBJ2-5
ASSKGTVKETQY
>TRBV29-1|TRBJ1-1
SVEGRGATEAF
>TRBV7-2|TRBJ2-3
ASSYERGEGRDTQY
>TRBV6-1|TRBJ1-1
ASSDWQGTEAF
>TRBV6-4|TRBJ2-2
ASRGLSNTGELF
>TRBV29-1|TRBJ2-1
SVTRGLINNEQF
>TRBV29-1|TRBJ1-3
SVVARYSGNTIY
>TRBV28|TRBJ1-4
ASSWGAKVENEKLF
>TRBV29-1|TRBJ2-5
SVDPLAGGSQETQY
>TRBV23-1|TRBJ2-7
ASSPPGQSYEQY
>TRBV29-1|TRBJ2-7
SVVRENGYEQY
>TRBV30|TRBJ1-1
AWSVQGPEAF
>TRBV7-9|TRBJ2-3
ASLGTREGDTQY
>TRBV29-1|TRBJ2-1
SVLGGLEHEQF
>TRBV7-6|TRBJ2-5
ASSPLREEETQY
>TRBV29-1|TRBJ2-3
SVSGATHTDTQY
>TRBV6-5|TRBJ2-3
ASSYPQSPDTQY
>TRBV27|TRBJ2-3
ASSLSEVDTQY
>TRBV5-4|TRBJ2-1
ASSLRSRDNEQF
>TRBV20-1|TRBJ2-3
SARDIGRQPTDTQY
>TRBV28|TRBJ2-4
ASSLGQGNIQY
>TRBV4-3|TRBJ1-5
ASSQDHRGGQPQH
>TRBV6-5|TRBJ1-1
ATKTGGMNTEAF
>TRBV5-4|TRBJ2-3
ASSTSTDTQY
>TRBV25-1|TRBJ2-7
ASGSWYEQY
>TRBV18|TRBJ2-3
ASSLSGGSSTDTQY
>TRBV12-3/TRBV12-4|TRBJ2-2
ASSFRSGTGAGELF
>TRBV24-1|TRBJ2-6
ATSDGGRTGANVLT
>TRBV29-1|TRBJ2-1
SVGTGPNEQF
>TRBV29-1|TRBJ2-7
SGTGSRNEQY
>TRBV11-3|TRBJ2-1
ASRDYNYNEQF
>TRBV6-6|TRBJ2-2
ASSYGDRNTGELF
>TRBV29-1|TRBJ2-3
SVDESTDTQY
>TRBV4-3|TRBJ2-1
ASSHGRAYNEQF
>TRBV25-1|TRBJ1-1
ASSERQGITEAF
>TRBV10-1|TRBJ2-7
ASSDTGDFSYEQY
>TRBV11-2|TRBJ2-1
ASSSHRGKTYNEQF
>TRBV7-2|TRBJ1-1
ASSLEGVTEAF
>TRBV30|TRBJ1-4
AWNNRGRDEKLF
>TRBV28|TRBJ1-2
ASSLRTGAIAGGYT
>TRBV19|TRBJ2-5
ASTPPGMRETQY
>TRBV3-1|TRBJ1-1
ASSQEGGSRAF
>TRBV28|TRBJ2-6
ASSSERSGANVLT
>TRBV20-1|TRBJ2-7
SKAGQALTEQY
>TRBV28|TRBJ1-4
ASSPGDNEKLF
>TRBV29-1|TRBJ2-7
SVEAREPYEQY
>TRBV5-1|TRBJ2-2
ASSWDGTTGELF
>TRBV18|TRBJ1-2
ASSPGQGNYGYT
>TRBV24-1|TRBJ2-3
ATSLQAGNTDTQY
>TRBV7-2|TRBJ2-7
ASSSSGTTFGYEQY
>TRBV4-1|TRBJ2-5
ASSQEGTRKTQY